Below are 32 T cell receptor beta chains sequenced from a single sample in a study of cytomegalovirus exposure and HLA in healthy donors. Both 60 Vbeta primers and 13 Jbeta primers went into the PCR. Profiled with immunoSEQ multiplex PCR; TCRdb holds only in-frame clones, not every one. Of approximately 130,000 clones listed, around 85% were seen once; the top ten hold more than 1.5%. Sequencing input: PBMCs. The source is a boy aged 5-17 years in good health and CMV-seronegative.

This chain links TRBV19 with TRBJ2-5, with 13 bases matching TRBD2. Trimming took 6 bases from V and 4 from J; bases not matched to a gene: 8. CDR1 is LNHDA, CDR2 SQIVND, per germline (reference sequence). The CDR3 is made up of 16 amino acids. This CDR3 reads CASSGLAGALGETQYF. DNA for the CDR3: TGTGCCAGTAGCGGACTAGCGGGGGCGCTTGGAGAGACCCAGTACTTC. Drawing the rest from reference TRBV19 and TRBJ2-5, the complete variable domain is DGGITQSPKYLFRKEGQNVTLSCEQNLNHDAMYWYRQDPGQGLRLIYYSQIVNDFQKGDIAEGYSVSREKKESFPLTVTSAQKNPTAFYLCASSGLAGALGETQYFGPGTRLLVL.

The J gene is TRBJ1-1, the V gene TRBV6-5; D perhaps matches TRBD1 (5 bases). With 2 bases removed from V and 1 base from J, the gap between germline ends came to 8 bases. Germline V gene sequence: CDR1 MNHEY, CDR2 SVGAGI. CDR3 length: 14 amino acids. In DNA form, the CDR3 reads TGTGCCAGCAGTTACCGTACAGGGAACACTGAAGCTTTCTTT. This encodes CASSYRTGNTEAFF.

The V gene is TRBV7-2, the J gene TRBJ2-2; 7 bases match TRBD2. CDR3 length: 15 residues. The trim removed 5 bases at V and 7 bases at J, leaving 10 bases unmatched. The germline gives CDR1 SGHTA, CDR2 FQGNSA. CDR3: CASSAGLDSLGELFF. CDR3 sequence (DNA): TGTGCCAGCAGCGCAGGACTAGATTCCCTCGGGGAGCTGTTTTTT.

This clone was observed a handful of times. V usage is TRBV29-1 and J usage is TRBJ1-1; D remains ambiguous. CDR3 length equals 13 residues. The germline gives CDR1 SQVTM, CDR2 ANQGSEA. Between the trimmed V and J ends, which lost 1 base and 1 base, there was a span of 7 bases. In nucleotides, the CDR3 is TGCAGCGTTGAAGCCAGACAGAACACTGAAGCTTTCTTT. It encodes CSVEARQNTEAFF.

V gene TRBV9 combines with J gene TRBJ2-7; a possible D gene is TRBD1 (6 bases). V was clipped by 2 bases and J by 4 bases, with 10 bases between them. The CDR3 has 13 residues. The germline V gene encodes CDR1 SGDLS and CDR2 YYNGEE. In DNA form, the CDR3 reads TGTGCCAGCAGCGTCCACAGGGCGTACGAGCAGTACTTC. Encoded protein: CASSVHRAYEQYF.

Notes on this clone: The germline gene is not matched at one end of the junction; a read error may be the cause. The chain is built from TRBV7-2 and TRBJ1-5, with D uncertain. CDR1 and CDR2 (germline): SGHTA, FQGNSA. The CDR3 extends over 18 amino acids. The CDR3 loop reads CASSLAVLGGDSNQPRHF. The CDR3 nucleotides are TGTGCCAGCAGCTTAGCTGTCTTAGGCGGGGATAGCAATCAGCCCCGGCATTTT.

CDR3 sequence (DNA): TGTGCCAGCATGGACAGGGAAATGAACACTGAAGCTTTCTTT. Protein product: CASMDREMNTEAFF. This chain uses TRBV7-9 with TRBJ1-1, with 8 nucleotides matching TRBD1. With V trimmed by 7 bases and J by 0 bases, 4 bases remained unmatched. This CDR3 is built from 14 residues. From germline, CDR1 is SEHNR and CDR2 FQNEAQ (reference sequence).

V usage is TRBV7-8 and J usage is TRBJ2-7, with 9 nucleotides matching TRBD1. Germline CDR1 reads SGHVS; CDR2 reads FQNEAQ. V dropped 4 bases and J dropped 1; count of bases not matched to a gene: 5. This CDR3 spans 15 amino acids. The CDR3 DNA sequence: TGTGCCAGCAGCTCGAGGACAGGGGAGTCCTACGAGCAGTACTTC. Amino acids: CASSSRTGESYEQYF.

The J gene is TRBJ1-2, the V gene TRBV19; weak D call: TRBD1 (6 bases). The CDR3 is 14 amino acids. V was trimmed by 6 bases and J by 3 bases, leaving 14 bases between them. The germline V gene encodes CDR1 LNHDA and CDR2 SQIVND (reference sequence). This CDR3 reads CASSKQGVHYGYTF. The CDR3 bases are TGTGCCAGTAGCAAACAGGGAGTCCACTATGGCTACACCTTC.

As for this clone: One end of the junction varies from germline; a read error may be responsible. The gene calls are TRBV5-4 and TRBJ1-2; D is unresolved. The CDR3 contains 11 residues. Germline CDR1 SGHNT, CDR2 YYREEE (reference sequence). The CDR3 region has the DNA TGTGCCAGCAGCTTGATGGGGAGAAAGAACTTC. Protein: CASSLMGRKNF. The full variable domain, with the rest looked up from reference TRBV5-4 and TRBJ1-2, is ETGVTQSPTHLIKTRGQQVTLRCSSQSGHNTVSWYQQALGQGPQFIFQYYREEENGRGNFPPRFSGLQFPNYSSELNVNALELDDSALYLCASSLMGRKNFGSGTRLTVV.

V is TRBV4-3 and J is TRBJ2-3, with 14 bases that match TRBD2. V shed 5 bases and J 3 bases; nucleotides not matched to a gene: 4. This CDR3 region has 16 residues. Germline CDR1 is LGHNA and CDR2 is YSLEER. The CDR3 sequence: CASSYGTSGRTDTQYF. The DNA of the CDR3 is TGCGCCAGCAGCTACGGGACTAGCGGGAGAACAGATACGCAGTATTTT.

Turning to this clone: A read error may produce the germline difference seen at one junction end. The rearrangement joins TRBV7-9 to TRBJ1-4, with 7 bases lining up with TRBD1. This CDR3 spans 14 amino acids. Germline V CDR1 and CDR2: SEHNR, FQNEAQ (reference sequence). The CDR3 here is CSSSLTGASEKLFF. DNA for the CDR3: TGTTCCAGCAGCCTCACAGGGGCAAGTGAAAAACTGTTTTTT.

The gene calls are TRBV7-3 and TRBJ2-2; tentative D call: TRBD2 (5 bases). Germline-derived CDR1 and CDR2 are SGHTA and FQGTGA. V lost 5 bases and J 2 bases, leaving 12 bases between the germline ends. The CDR3 has 15 amino acids. The CDR3 loop reads CASSPAGINTGELFF. The CDR3 DNA reads TGTGCCAGCAGCCCAGCCGGGATCAACACCGGGGAGCTGTTTTTT.

This chain connects TRBV7-9 to TRBJ1-3, with unresolved D. The CDR3 is made up of 14 amino acids. Germline-derived CDR1 and CDR2 are SEHNR and FQNEAQ (reference sequence). V lost 2 bases to trimming and J lost 3 bases, with 8 bases between them. The CDR3 bases are TGTGCCAGCAGCTTACGTAGTTTTGGAAACACCATATATTTT. Protein sequence: CASSLRSFGNTIYF.

The V gene is TRBV4-3, the J gene TRBJ2-1, with no clear D. Trimming stripped 0 bases from V and 8 bases from J, with 8 bases between. This CDR3 spans 13 amino acids. In germline, CDR1 is LGHNA, CDR2 YSLEER. Here the CDR3 DNA reads TGCGCCAGCAGCCAAGAGGCTAGTCATGAGCAGTTCTTC. Translating gives CASSQEASHEQFF.

CDR3 coding DNA: TGTGCCTGGAGTGTTTCCCGGACTAGCCCCGACACCGGGGAGCTGTTTTTT. Translating it yields CAWSVSRTSPDTGELFF. The rearrangement joins TRBV30 to TRBJ2-2; TRBD2 matches 8 bases. Germline V gives CDR1 GTSNPN, CDR2 SVGIG (reference sequence). The V segment lost 0 bases and the J segment 3 bases; nucleotides outside the gene matches: 9. This CDR3 region has 17 residues.

The rearrangement joins TRBV7-9 to TRBJ2-3; TRBD2 agrees at 13 bases. Germline loops: CDR1 SEHNR, CDR2 FQNEAQ (reference sequence). Unmatched junction bases numbered 13, after V lost 7 bases and J lost 6 bases. The CDR3 sequence is 17 residues long. The CDR3: CASNGKTSGGAGDTQYF. For the CDR3, the DNA is TGTGCCAGCAACGGCAAAACTAGCGGGGGGGCCGGGGATACGCAGTATTTT.

The chain is built from TRBV4-1 and TRBJ2-7; D gene ambiguous. V lost 1 base, J lost 0 bases, and 10 bases lay in between. CDR1 is MGHRA and CDR2 is YSYEKL in the germline V gene. This CDR3 spans 15 amino acids. In nucleotides, the CDR3 is TGCGCCAGCAGCCAAGTCCGGAGTCCCTCCTACGAGCAGTACTTC. It is translated as CASSQVRSPSYEQYF.

The rearrangement links TRBV7-7 to TRBJ1-1; D not certain. The V and J ends lost 5 bases and 4 bases respectively, with 14 bases between them. Germline CDR1 and CDR2: SSHAT and FNYEAQ (reference sequence). CDR3 size: 14 residues. The CDR3 here is CASSDRRALTEAFF. In DNA, the CDR3 is TGTGCCAGCAGCGATCGGAGGGCGCTCACTGAAGCTTTCTTT.

This chain joins TRBV25-1 and TRBJ2-6; D uncertain. The CDR3 is 15 residues long. Germline values: CDR1 MGHDK, CDR2 SYGVNS. V was clipped by 11 bases and J by 0 bases, with 14 bases between them. Here the CDR3 reads CAVATRGSGANVLTF. Written as DNA, the CDR3 is TGTGCCGTAGCTACCAGAGGCTCTGGGGCCAACGTCCTGACTTTC.

The chain is built from TRBV7-2 and TRBJ2-7; 10 bases match TRBD1. Germline assignment: CDR1 SGHTA and CDR2 FQGNSA. The CDR3 is made up of 14 amino acids. V lost 3 bases, J lost 3 bases, and 2 bases stayed unmatched. DNA of the CDR3: TGTGCCAGCAGCTTTGGACAGGGGGACTACGAGCAGTACTTC. This sequence encodes CASSFGQGDYEQYF.

The chain is built from TRBV30 and TRBJ2-1; TRBD2 agrees at 12 bases. V lost 4 bases to trimming and J lost 4 bases; unmatched junction nucleotides: 8. Germline V gives CDR1 GTSNPN, CDR2 SVGIG (reference sequence). The CDR3 is 16 amino acids. CDR3: CAWTPLTSGRYNEQFF. CDR3 nucleotides: TGTGCCTGGACTCCTCTGACTAGCGGGAGATACAATGAGCAGTTCTTC. Complete variable domain (other parts from reference TRBV30 and TRBJ2-1): SQTIHQWPATLVQPVGSPLSLECTVEGTSNPNLYWYRQAAGRGLQLLFYSVGIGQISSEVPQNLSASRPQDRQFILSSKKLLLSDSGFYLCAWTPLTSGRYNEQFFGPGTRLTVL.

The V and J genes are TRBV25-1 and TRBJ1-2; maybe TRBD1 (5 bases). The CDR3 contains 14 residues. V lost 6 bases and J lost 4, with 15 bases in between. CDR1 is MGHDK and CDR2 is SYGVNS in the germline V gene. In DNA form, the CDR3 reads TGTGCCAGCAGCTCTAACAGGAACTTCTATGGCTACACCTTC. Translating it yields CASSSNRNFYGYTF.

This chain connects TRBV9 to TRBJ1-2, with a tentative D call TRBD1 (6 bases). CDR1 and CDR2 from the germline V gene are SGDLS and YYNGEE. The germline V and J ends were trimmed by 5 bases and 6 bases, with 20 bases remaining between them. This CDR3 contains 15 residues. CDR3 sequence (DNA): TGTGCCAGCAGGCGTGCAGTCAGGGGTTCGGATGGCTACACCTTC. It codes for CASRRAVRGSDGYTF. Together with reference TRBV9 and TRBJ1-2, the CDR3 gives the full variable domain: DSGVTQTPKHLITATGQRVTLRCSPRSGDLSVYWYQQSLDQGLQFLIQYYNGEERAKGNILERFSAQQFPDLHSELNLSSLELGDSALYFCASRRAVRGSDGYTFGSGTRLTVV.

Only one count was recorded for this clone. The gene calls are TRBV29-1 and TRBJ2-3; TRBD2 agrees at 10 bases. V dropped 2 bases and J dropped 0; count of bases not matched to a gene: 5. The CDR3 spans 16 residues. Germline CDR1 and CDR2: SQVTM and ANQGSEA. CDR3 bases: TGCAGCGTTGAAATTCTAGCGGGGGCCAGCACAGATACGCAGTATTTT. Amino acids: CSVEILAGASTDTQYF.

The CDR3 DNA follows: TGCGCCAGCAGCCAAGAGGAAGCGGGAGGGTTGCGGGCCAAAAACATTCAGTACTTC. It yields the protein CASSQEEAGGLRAKNIQYF. The chain combines TRBV4-1 with TRBJ2-4, with TRBD2 matching over 10 bases. CDR1 and CDR2 from the germline V gene are MGHRA and YSYEKL. The CDR3 loop spans 19 amino acids. J lost 1 base, V lost 0 bases, and 9 bases had no gene match.

The chain recombines TRBV21-1 with TRBJ2-7; TRBD1, the D gene given by the table, was not confirmed from the DNA. TRBV21-1 is a listed pseudogene. The length of the CDR3 is 14 residues. The CDR3 region has the DNA TGTGCCAGCAGCAAAGTAACAGGGGGCAACGAGCAGTACTTC. Its translation: CASSKVTGGNEQYF.

The chain employs TRBV5-4 and TRBJ2-7; 7 nucleotides agree with TRBD1. The CDR3 has 13 amino acids. V shed 5 bases and J 11 bases; nucleotides not matched to a gene: 13. Germline V gene lookup returns CDR1 SGHNT and CDR2 YYREEE (reference sequence). The CDR3 DNA sequence: TGTGCCAGCAGTATACAGGGGCTTACGAGCAAGTACTTC. Amino acids: CASSIQGLTSKYF.

J is TRBJ1-2 and V is TRBV11-2; D is unresolved. CDR1 is SGHAT, CDR2 FQNNGV, per germline. This CDR3 has 15 residues. The V gene lost 10 bases and the J gene lost 4 bases, with 22 bases spanning the gap. The CDR3 loop reads CATVPTGSAVYGYTF. The CDR3 DNA reads as TGTGCCACCGTTCCGACTGGGTCTGCGGTCTATGGCTACACCTTC.

The chain is built from TRBV9 and TRBJ2-3; TRBD1 agrees at 9 bases. J was trimmed by 4 bases and V by 4 bases; bases with no gene match: 7. The CDR3 length is 15 residues. Germline lookup yields CDR1 SGDLS and CDR2 YYNGEE. CDR3 amino acids: CASSPTQGAPDTQYF. In DNA, the CDR3 is TGTGCCAGCAGCCCTACACAGGGGGCCCCAGATACGCAGTATTTT.

The J gene is TRBJ1-1, the V gene TRBV2; 7 nucleotides line up with TRBD1. In germline, CDR1 is SNHLY, CDR2 FYNNEI. This CDR3 spans 11 amino acids. The V segment lost 8 bases and the J segment 7 bases; nucleotides outside the gene matches: 4. The CDR3 here is CASQSGGEAFF. The CDR3 coding sequence is TGTGCCAGCCAATCAGGGGGTGAAGCTTTCTTT. Drawing the rest from reference TRBV2 and TRBJ1-1, the complete variable domain is EPEVTQTPSHQVTQMGQEVILRCVPISNHLYFYWYRQILGQKVEFLVSFYNNEISEKSEIFDDQFSVERPDGSNFTLKIRSTKLEDSAMYFCASQSGGEAFFGQGTRLTVV.

The chain has TRBV5-1 and TRBJ1-1, with D possibly matching TRBD1 (6 bases). Germline assignment: CDR1 SGHRS and CDR2 YFSETQ. Between the trimmed V and J ends, which lost 4 bases and 1 base, there was a span of 14 bases. The CDR3 consists of 15 residues. Here the CDR3 reads CASSPKGGRNTEAFF. The CDR3 DNA reads TGCGCCAGCAGCCCCAAGGGGGGGAGGAACACTGAAGCTTTCTTT.